The rows below give T cell receptor beta chains drawn from one sample of a study of T cells in localized non-small cell lung cancer. Profiling relied on immunoSEQ multiplex PCR, and the TCRdb table lists in-frame clones only, not all of them. The table has tens of thousands of clones, around 85% seen once. Sequenced here: peripheral blood, sampled before any cancer treatment. The receptor source for this set is an older female donor with stage I lung adenocarcinoma. The CDR3 runs from the conserved cysteine through the conserved F or W. Fields, in order: J gene, D gene, clone size, V gene, CDR3 DNA, CDR3 protein. D genes are given only for firm matches. Clone size is given for some rows only: seen once, a few or many times, or a class if the clone is expanded.

J gene: TRBJ2-1
D gene: TRBD2
clone size: NA
V gene: TRBV5-1
CDR3 DNA: TGCGCCAGCAGCACTTTAGCGGGAAGCGACAATGAGCAGTTCTTC
CDR3 protein: CASSTLAGSDNEQFF

J gene: TRBJ2-1
D gene: NA
clone size: NA
V gene: TRBV6-4
CDR3 DNA: TGTGCCAGCAGTGACGAACAGGGACCATACAATGAGCAGTTCTTC
CDR3 protein: CASSDEQGPYNEQFF

J gene: TRBJ1-1
D gene: TRBD1
clone size: NA
V gene: TRBV10-2
CDR3 DNA: TGCGCCAGCACTGGACAGGGCAGCACTGAAGCTTTCTTT
CDR3 protein: CASTGQGSTEAFF

J gene: TRBJ2-7
D gene: TRBD1
clone size: NA
V gene: TRBV5-1
CDR3 DNA: TGCGCCAGCAGGGCCCGACAGGGGGGCTACGAGCAGTACTTC
CDR3 protein: CASRARQGGYEQYF

J gene: TRBJ2-7
D gene: NA
clone size: NA
V gene: TRBV5-6
CDR3 DNA: TGTGCCAGCAGCATGACCGGGACCAGCGCCGACGAGCAGTACTTC
CDR3 protein: CASSMTGTSADEQYF

J gene: TRBJ2-7
D gene: NA
clone size: NA
V gene: TRBV5-5
CDR3 DNA: TGTGCCAGCAGCTTGGCTTTTTCCCAGGGTTACTCCTACGAGCAGTACTTC
CDR3 protein: CASSLAFSQGYSYEQYF

J gene: TRBJ2-7
D gene: NA
clone size: few
V gene: TRBV7-9
CDR3 DNA: TGTGCCAGCAGCCCCCGACAGAGCTCCTACGAGCAGTACTTC
CDR3 protein: CASSPRQSSYEQYF

J gene: TRBJ2-5
D gene: NA
clone size: NA
V gene: TRBV5-1
CDR3 DNA: TGCGCCAGCAGCTTGTTGTCTTTTCAAGAGACCCAGTACTTC
CDR3 protein: CASSLLSFQETQYF

J gene: TRBJ2-5
D gene: NA
clone size: NA
V gene: TRBV4-2
CDR3 DNA: TGTGCCAGCAGCCGTGACCAAGGGGCCGCTGAGACCCAGTACTTC
CDR3 protein: CASSRDQGAAETQYF

J gene: TRBJ2-5
D gene: NA
clone size: NA
V gene: TRBV27
CDR3 DNA: TGTGCCAGCGCCGTGGGGGGCCTACGGACAGGACCGGCAGAGACCCAGTACTTC
CDR3 protein: CASAVGGLRTGPAETQYF

J gene: TRBJ1-1
D gene: TRBD1
clone size: NA
V gene: TRBV29-1
CDR3 DNA: TGCAGCGTGACAGGCAGCAGGGGGGACACTGAAGCTTTCTTT
CDR3 protein: CSVTGSRGDTEAFF

J gene: TRBJ2-1
D gene: TRBD2
clone size: few
V gene: TRBV19
CDR3 DNA: TGTGCCGGCGGAGGAGGGAGGGACAATGAGCAGTTCTTC
CDR3 protein: CAGGGGRDNEQFF

J gene: TRBJ1-2
D gene: TRBD1
clone size: NA
V gene: TRBV7-2
CDR3 DNA: TGTGCCAGCAGCTTAAGCAACAGGGGCTATGGCTACACCTTC
CDR3 protein: CASSLSNRGYGYTF

J gene: TRBJ2-7
D gene: TRBD2
clone size: once
V gene: TRBV5-1
CDR3 DNA: TGCGCCAGCAGCCAAGGTGCTAGCGGCTCCTACGAGCAGTACTTC
CDR3 protein: CASSQGASGSYEQYF

J gene: TRBJ2-3
D gene: NA
clone size: NA
V gene: TRBV6-1
CDR3 DNA: TGTGCCAGCTCCCAATACACAGATACGCAGTATTTT
CDR3 protein: CASSQYTDTQYF

J gene: TRBJ2-5
D gene: TRBD1
clone size: NA
V gene: TRBV28
CDR3 DNA: TGTGCCAGCTCGAACAGCCCGGGACAGGGGGGTCGAGAGACCCAGTACTTC
CDR3 protein: CASSNSPGQGGRETQYF

J gene: TRBJ1-1
D gene: NA
clone size: NA
V gene: TRBV20-1
CDR3 DNA: TGCAGTGCTAGTACGAACACTGAAGCTTTCTTT
CDR3 protein: CSASTNTEAFF

J gene: TRBJ2-5
D gene: TRBD2
clone size: NA
V gene: TRBV5-1
CDR3 DNA: TGCGCCAGCAGTACTGGGACTAGCGGGGATTTGGAGACCCAGTACTTC
CDR3 protein: CASSTGTSGDLETQYF

J gene: TRBJ1-3
D gene: NA
clone size: NA
V gene: TRBV5-1
CDR3 DNA: TGCGCCAGCAGCATAGACATGCACTCTGGAAACACCATATATTTT
CDR3 protein: CASSIDMHSGNTIYF

J gene: TRBJ2-1
D gene: NA
clone size: NA
V gene: TRBV2
CDR3 DNA: TGTGCCAGCAGTGAGGGTCCCGGGGGTGAGCAGTTCTTC
CDR3 protein: CASSEGPGGEQFF

J gene: TRBJ2-1
D gene: TRBD1
clone size: NA
V gene: TRBV15
CDR3 DNA: TGTGCCACCAGTGTAGACAGGGCCTCCTACAATGAGCAGTTCTTC
CDR3 protein: CATSVDRASYNEQFF